This passage covers 32 T cell receptor beta chains from one sample sequenced in a study of T cell repertoires in cytomegalovirus infection. TCRdb reanalysed the reads using MiXCR and keeps one entry per CDR3 protein. Of approximately 150,000 distinct CDR3 sequences in the sample, about 6.5% were seen once. The sample comprised PBMCs. All receptors come from a human donor in good health (CMV status not recorded). Some clones in this sample may be carry-over from other donors' samples.

The table lists this clonotype with a few counts. The V call is TRBV19, the J call TRBJ2-3; tentative D call: TRBD2 (6 bases). The CDR3 has 18 residues. CDR1 is LNHDA, CDR2 SQIVND, per germline (reference sequence). With 3 bases removed from V and 4 bases from J, the gap between germline ends came to 23 bases. This CDR3 is CASSIMRVTRLGSDTQYF. The DNA of the CDR3 is TGTGCCAGTAGTATTATGAGAGTGACTAGGTTAGGATCAGATACGCAGTATTTT.

This clonotype was detected many times. The chain uses TRBV7-2 and TRBJ1-2; a possible D gene is TRBD1 (5 bases). The germline V gene has CDR1 SGHTA and CDR2 FQGNSA. Trimming removed 6 bases at V and 4 bases at J, with 12 bases between. This CDR3 spans 13 amino acids. The CDR3 region has the DNA TGTGCCAGCAGTCTAGGGGTTCCCTATGGCTACACCTTC. Its protein product is CASSLGVPYGYTF.

This clonotype was seen ten or more times. The chain employs TRBV7-2 and TRBJ1-1; D is unclear. The CDR3 loop spans 15 amino acids. Deletions cut 2 bases from V and 4 bases from J, with 14 bases between. Germline-derived CDR1 and CDR2 are SGHTA and FQGNSA. The CDR3 region is CASSLNAGRITEAFF. The CDR3 region has the DNA TGTGCCAGCAGCTTAAACGCAGGTCGGATCACTGAAGCTTTCTTT.

This clonotype was seen ten or more times. The V and J genes are TRBV20-1 and TRBJ2-3, with D possibly being TRBD2 (7 bases). The CDR3 is made up of 15 amino acids. Germline assignment: CDR1 DFQATT and CDR2 SNEGSKA (reference sequence). The V gene lost 3 bases and the J gene lost 4 bases, with 17 bases spanning the gap. The CDR3, as DNA: TGCAGTGCTAGTATCTCGGGGGGCCCCCCAGATACGCAGTATTTT. This translates into CSASISGGPPDTQYF.

In this sample, this clonotype turned up many times. The chain combines TRBV7-2 with TRBJ2-3; TRBD2 agrees at 10 bases. The CDR3 is made up of 17 amino acids. V shed 1 base, J shed 2 bases, and the junction held 6 bases outside the gene matches. Germline values: CDR1 SGHTA, CDR2 FQGNSA. The CDR3: CASSLEVAGGSTDTQYF. The DNA of the CDR3 is TGTGCCAGCAGCTTAGAGGTAGCGGGGGGATCCACAGATACGCAGTATTTT.

This clonotype was counted between two and nine times. The chain combines TRBV14 with TRBJ2-7; D is uncertain. Germline V gives CDR1 SGHDN, CDR2 FVKESK. The V end lost 2 bases, the J end lost 0 bases, and 8 bases lay between the germline ends. The CDR3 loop spans 14 amino acids. The CDR3 DNA reads as TGTGCCAGCAGCCAAAATGTGGACTCCTACGAGCAGTACTTC. It specifies CASSQNVDSYEQYF.

This clonotype has ten or more counts. The chain couples TRBV11-2 to TRBJ2-3, with D possibly matching TRBD2 (5 bases). The ends were cut back, 5 bases at V and 11 bases at J, with 26 bases in the middle. CDR3 length: 16 residues. From germline, CDR1 is SGHAT and CDR2 FQNNGV. CDR3 coding DNA: TGTGCCAGCAGCCCGGTCGCCGGGCGGGTTGGTTTGAAGCAGTATTTT. Translated, it gives CASSPVAGRVGLKQYF.

This clonotype was counted at least ten times. V is TRBV7-8 and J is TRBJ2-7; 8 bases agree with TRBD2. This CDR3 has 16 amino acids. In germline, CDR1 is SGHVS, CDR2 FQNEAQ. The V segment lost 6 bases and the J segment 6 bases; nucleotides outside the gene matches: 16. The CDR3: CASSLGSGVLRGEQYF. The CDR3 bases are TGTGCCAGCAGTCTTGGTAGCGGGGTTCTCCGTGGCGAGCAGTACTTC.

This clonotype has just a few counts. This rearrangement joins TRBV6-1 to TRBJ1-1, with D unresolved. Trimming removed 0 bases at V and 8 bases at J, with 10 bases between. Germline loops: CDR1 MNHNS, CDR2 SASEGT. There are 13 residues in the CDR3. The CDR3 coding sequence is TGTGCCAGCAGTGAAGCGCTTCATCTGGAAGCTTTCTTT. Its protein product is CASSEALHLEAFF.

This clonotype came up many times. The chain is built from TRBV20-1 and TRBJ2-7, with 9 bases identical to TRBD1. Germline V gene data show CDR1 as DFQATT and CDR2 as SNEGSKA (reference sequence). This CDR3 has 13 amino acids. Trimming at V came to 6 bases and at J to 1 base, leaving 4 bases not matched to a gene. CDR3 sequence reads: CSADRGESYEQYF. CDR3 DNA: TGCAGTGCCGACAGGGGGGAATCCTACGAGCAGTACTTC.

This clonotype was seen repeatedly, ten times or more. V and J are TRBV7-2 and TRBJ2-7, with TRBD2 identical over 9 bases. Looked up from germline, CDR1 is SGHTA and CDR2 is FQGNSA. The length of the CDR3 is 17 residues. With V trimmed by 2 bases and J by 2 bases, 10 bases remained unmatched. The DNA of the CDR3 is TGTGCCAGCAGCTTACGTCCCCCTAGCGGGGTGGCCTACGAGCAGTACTTC. It is translated as CASSLRPPSGVAYEQYF.

This clonotype turned up a few times. The chain combines TRBV7-2 with TRBJ2-6, with TRBD2 as a possible D gene (5 bases). V was clipped by 2 bases and J by 10 bases, with 12 bases between them. Per the germline V gene, CDR1 is SGHTA and CDR2 is FQGNSA. CDR3 length: 14 amino acids. In DNA form, the CDR3 reads TGTGCCAGCAGCTTAAGCATTGAGGGTAACGTCCTGACTTTC. Protein product: CASSLSIEGNVLTF.

This clonotype was counted ten times or more. CDR3 in DNA: TGTGCCAGCATCCGACCAGGGGACACTGAAGCTTTCTTT. Amino acids: CASIRPGDTEAFF. The rearrangement links TRBV5-4 to TRBJ1-1, with D possibly matching TRBD1 (6 bases). Germline V gives CDR1 SGHNT, CDR2 YYREEE (reference sequence). The CDR3 extends over 13 amino acids. V was pared by 6 bases and J by 3 bases, with 12 bases between.

This sequence joins TRBV2 and TRBJ1-5; D may be TRBD1 (6 bases). CDR1 is SNHLY and CDR2 is FYNNEI in the germline V gene. The germline V and J ends were trimmed by 6 bases and 6 bases, with 18 bases remaining between them. The CDR3 sequence is 15 residues long. CDR3 region: CASSLQGPGSQPQHF. Written as DNA, the CDR3 is TGTGCCAGCAGCCTACAGGGCCCCGGGAGTCAGCCCCAGCATTTT.

V gene TRBV7-2 combines with J gene TRBJ2-5; TRBD1 might be the D (5 bases). The CDR3 consists of 14 residues. Germline values: CDR1 SGHTA, CDR2 FQGNSA. V lost 5 bases and J lost 2, with 12 bases in between. The CDR3 DNA sequence: TGTGCCAGCAGCGACCGAAGGGGTCAAGAGACCCAGTACTTC. Protein: CASSDRRGQETQYF.

Concerning this clonotype itself: A read error may produce the germline difference seen at one junction end. The rearrangement links TRBV12-3 or TRBV12-4 to TRBJ2-5, with 9 nucleotides matching TRBD1. The CDR3 runs to 16 residues. CDR3 sequence reads: CPSSLVDRGIQETQYF. The CDR3 region has the DNA TGTCCCAGCAGTTTGGTCGACAGGGGGATTCAAGAGACCCAGTACTTC.

This clonotype was seen at least ten times. V gene TRBV6-6 combines with J gene TRBJ2-6, with 9 positions matching TRBD1. The germline V gene encodes CDR1 MNHNY and CDR2 SVGAGI (reference sequence). The ends lost 2 bases at V and 4 bases at J; junction bases unmatched: 3. The length of the CDR3 is 16 residues. The CDR3 coding sequence is TGTGCCAGCAGTTACGGGACAGGGAGCGGGGCCAACGTCCTGACTTTC. Its protein is CASSYGTGSGANVLTF.

This clonotype was counted many times. The rearrangement uses TRBV7-8 and TRBJ2-7; TRBD2 might be the D (7 bases). Trimming pared 7 bases from V and 0 bases from J, leaving 16 bases between. Germline loops: CDR1 SGHVS, CDR2 FQNEAQ. The CDR3 contains 15 residues. Here the CDR3 reads CASTPGGASSYEQYF. In nucleotides, the CDR3 is TGTGCCAGCACCCCTGGGGGGGCTAGCTCCTACGAGCAGTACTTC.

This clonotype was detected ten times or more. The chain uses TRBV7-9 and TRBJ2-3, with D perhaps given as TRBD1 or TRBD2 (5 bases each). The CDR3 is 13 amino acids. V was cut by 10 bases and J by 3 bases, with 14 bases left in between. Germline CDR1 reads SEHNR; CDR2 reads FQNEAQ (reference sequence). In DNA, the CDR3 is TGTGCCACCTCAAGGGGAGAGACAGATACGCAGTATTTT. Translated, it gives CATSRGETDTQYF.

This clonotype showed up many times. The rearrangement uses TRBV19 and TRBJ1-1; 7 nucleotides agree with TRBD1. Trimming at V came to 7 bases and at J to 0 bases, leaving 8 bases not matched to a gene. This CDR3 comprises 15 residues. In germline, CDR1 is LNHDA, CDR2 SQIVND (reference sequence). CDR3 bases: TGTGCCAGTACCTCTGGGACAGATTTGAACACTGAAGCTTTCTTT. Amino acids: CASTSGTDLNTEAFF.

This clonotype was found many times. V gene TRBV15 combines with J gene TRBJ1-4; D gene unclear. This CDR3 has 15 residues. The germline V gene has CDR1 LNHNV and CDR2 YYDKDF (reference sequence). Trimming pared 2 bases from V and 4 bases from J, leaving 11 bases between. The CDR3 nucleotides are TGTGCCACCAGCAGAAGCGGCAGAAATAATGAAAAACTGTTTTTT. It codes for CATSRSGRNNEKLFF.

This clonotype was counted at least ten times. The V and J genes are TRBV12-3 or TRBV12-4 and TRBJ1-2, with TRBD1 as a possible D gene (5 bases). Trimming left V 5 bases short and J 0 bases short, with 13 bases between. This CDR3 comprises 15 residues. The CDR3 DNA reads TGTGCCAGCAGTGCCGGGACTCGATCTAACTATGGCTACACCTTC. It is translated as CASSAGTRSNYGYTF.

A few counts support this clonotype. The chain combines TRBV28 with TRBJ1-4; no firm D call. Germline values: CDR1 MDHEN, CDR2 SYDVKM. This CDR3 has 14 residues. The germline V and J ends were trimmed by 4 bases and 5 bases, with 11 bases remaining between them. CDR3 nucleotide sequence: TGTGCCAGCAGTTGGCTGGGTAACAATGAAAAACTGTTTTTT. This codes for CASSWLGNNEKLFF. The whole variable domain, filled in from reference TRBV28 and TRBJ1-4, reads DVKVTQSSRYLVKRTGEKVFLECVQDMDHENMFWYRQDPGLGLRLIYFSYDVKMKEKGDIPEGYSVSREKKERFSLILESASTNQTSMYLCASSWLGNNEKLFFGSGTQLSVL.

At least ten counts were recorded for this clonotype. This sequence joins TRBV29-1 and TRBJ2-3; TRBD1 matches at 8 bases. Losses at the gene ends were 6 bases for V and 1 base for J; bases not matched to a gene: 6. The CDR3 loop spans 14 amino acids. Germline V gene data show CDR1 as SQVTM and CDR2 as ANQGSEA. The CDR3 bases are TGCAGCGTCATTACAGGGGGGCGCACAGATACGCAGTATTTT. Protein: CSVITGGRTDTQYF.

This clonotype was seen only a few times. The chain recombines TRBV20-1 with TRBJ2-7, with TRBD1 identical over 9 bases. Germline CDR1 and CDR2: DFQATT and SNEGSKA (reference sequence). Losses at the gene ends were 3 bases for V and 7 bases for J; bases not matched to a gene: 7. This CDR3 has 13 residues. The CDR3 DNA is TGCAGTGCTAGCCTCCCGGGGACAGGGGAGCAGTACTTC. Protein: CSASLPGTGEQYF.

This clonotype was recorded many times. The V gene is TRBV20-1, the J gene TRBJ2-1; 9 bases are a match to TRBD2. The CDR3 contains 21 residues. V lost 0 bases to trimming and J lost 0 bases; unmatched junction nucleotides: 18. Germline V gives CDR1 DFQATT, CDR2 SNEGSKA (reference sequence). Written as DNA, the CDR3 is TGCAGTGCTAGAGATCCCCCGAGAGCGGGGGGATCCCTAGTCTCCTACAATGAGCAGTTCTTC. Translated, it gives CSARDPPRAGGSLVSYNEQFF.

This clonotype was counted ten times or more. The genes are TRBV7-2 and TRBJ1-6; 7 nucleotides agree with TRBD1. Per germline, CDR1 SGHTA and CDR2 FQGNSA. The J segment lost 6 bases and the V segment lost 6 bases, leaving 14 bases of the junction unmatched. The CDR3 spans 17 residues. CDR3: CASSPIRGGGGNSPLHF. CDR3 nucleotides: TGTGCCAGCAGTCCTATCAGGGGGGGTGGTGGTAATTCACCCCTCCACTTT.

This clonotype has a handful of counts. The rearrangement joins TRBV4-1 to TRBJ2-1, with 7 bases matching TRBD2. Trimming cost V 1 base and J 6 bases; bases outside gene matches: 6. The CDR3 spans 15 residues. Germline V gene sequence: CDR1 MGHRA, CDR2 YSYEKL. Written as DNA, the CDR3 is TGCGCCAGCAGCCAAGTGGGGGGGGTCGGCAATGAGCAGTTCTTC. This codes for CASSQVGGVGNEQFF.

In its sample, this clonotype was seen many times. The V and J genes are TRBV15 and TRBJ2-7; D is perhaps TRBD1 or TRBD2 (5 bases each). The CDR3 sequence is 16 residues long. Trimming removed 1 base at V and 2 bases at J, with 15 bases between. In germline, CDR1 is LNHNV, CDR2 YYDKDF (reference sequence). CDR3 nucleotides: TGTGCCACCAGCAGAGCCGGGGCAGGCCTCACCTACGAGCAGTACTTC. It specifies CATSRAGAGLTYEQYF. The variable domain in full, completed from reference TRBV15 and TRBJ2-7, reads DAMVIQNPRYQVTQFGKPVTLSCSQTLNHNVMYWYQQKSSQAPKLLFHYYDKDFNNEADTPDNFQSRRPNTSFCFLDIRSPGLGDTAMYLCATSRAGAGLTYEQYFGPGTRLTVT.

There are a few counts of this clonotype. V is TRBV12-3 or TRBV12-4 and J is TRBJ2-1; 13 bases line up with TRBD2. V shed 5 bases and J 5 bases; nucleotides not matched to a gene: 3. CDR3 size: 15 residues. The CDR3 region has the DNA TGTGCCAGCAGTCAACTAGCGGGGGGGCACAATGAGCAGTTCTTC. It is translated as CASSQLAGGHNEQFF.

In this sample, this clonotype turned up many times. The rearrangement joins TRBV7-8 to TRBJ2-3; tentatively, D is TRBD2 (6 bases). V was shortened by 3 bases and J by 6 bases, with 10 bases between the two germline ends. The CDR3 totals 13 residues. CDR1 is SGHVS and CDR2 is FQNEAQ in the germline V gene. This chain's CDR3 is CASSFGGWDTQYF. As DNA, the CDR3 is TGTGCCAGCAGCTTCGGGGGATGGGATACGCAGTATTTT.

The chain has TRBV7-9 and TRBJ1-3, with D possibly being TRBD1 (6 bases). Germline V gene lookup returns CDR1 SEHNR and CDR2 FQNEAQ (reference sequence). Trimming cost V 5 bases and J 4 bases, with 18 bases left between them. CDR3 length equals 16 residues. The CDR3 DNA reads TGTGCCAGCAGCCCGGACGGACAGCTCGGGGGAAACACCATATATTTT. This translates into CASSPDGQLGGNTIYF.